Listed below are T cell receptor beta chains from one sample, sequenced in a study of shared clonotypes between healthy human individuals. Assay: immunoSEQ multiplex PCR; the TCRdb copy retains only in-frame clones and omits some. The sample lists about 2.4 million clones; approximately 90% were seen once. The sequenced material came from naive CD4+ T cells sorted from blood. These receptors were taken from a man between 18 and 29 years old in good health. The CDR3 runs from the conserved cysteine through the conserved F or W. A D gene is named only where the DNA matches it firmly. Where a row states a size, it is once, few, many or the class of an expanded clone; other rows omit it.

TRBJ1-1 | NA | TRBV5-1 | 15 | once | TGCGCCAGCAGCTTGCAGGTAGGGCCGAACACTGAAGCTTTCTTT | CASSLQVGPNTEAFF
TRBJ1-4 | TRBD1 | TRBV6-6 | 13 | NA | TGTGCCAGCGGGACAGGGGCATTTGAAAAACTGTTTTTT | CASGTGAFEKLFF
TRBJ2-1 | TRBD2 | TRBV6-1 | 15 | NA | TGTGCCAGCAGTGACGCGGGAGGGGCGAGGAATGAGCAGTTCTTC | CASSDAGGARNEQFF
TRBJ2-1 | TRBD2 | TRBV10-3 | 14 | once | TGTGCCATCAGTGCTGCGGGAGCGGGTCATGAGCAGTTCTTC | CAISAAGAGHEQFF
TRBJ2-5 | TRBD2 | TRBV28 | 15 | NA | TGTGCCAGCAGTTTGAGTCTAGCGGGGGCTGAGACCCAGTACTTC | CASSLSLAGAETQYF
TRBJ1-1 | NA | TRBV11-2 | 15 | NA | TGTGCCAGCAGCTCCGAGAGTTATATGAACACTGAAGCTTTCTTT | CASSSESYMNTEAFF
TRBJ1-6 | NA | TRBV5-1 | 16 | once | TGCGCCAGCAGCCCGGAGTGGGCGTCCTATAATTCACCCCTCCACTTT | CASSPEWASYNSPLHF
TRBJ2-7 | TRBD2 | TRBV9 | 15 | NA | TGTGCCAGCAGCGTAGGGGCGGGAGGAACCTACGAGCAGTACTTC | CASSVGAGGTYEQYF
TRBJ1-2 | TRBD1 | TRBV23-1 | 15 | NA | TGCGCCAGCAGTCAAGCCTGGACAGGGGTCTATGGCTACACCTTC | CASSQAWTGVYGYTF
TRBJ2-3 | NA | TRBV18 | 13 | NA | TGTGCCAGCTCACCAGCAGGGGCAGATACGCAGTATTTT | CASSPAGADTQYF
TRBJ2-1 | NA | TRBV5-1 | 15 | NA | TGCGCCACCAAAGCAGGGGACTTATATTACAATGAGCAGTTCTTC | CATKAGDLYYNEQFF
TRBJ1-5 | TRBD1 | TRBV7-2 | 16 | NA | TGTGCCAGCAGCGAGAGGACAGGCGGGGGCTATCAGCCCCAGCATTTT | CASSERTGGGYQPQHF
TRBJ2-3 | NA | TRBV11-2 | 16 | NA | TGTGCCAGCAGCTTAGAGGGCAGGGGTGGCACAGATACGCAGTATTTT | CASSLEGRGGTDTQYF
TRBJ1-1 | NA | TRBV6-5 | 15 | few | TGTGCCAGCAGCCCGCTGGGGGAGGGGAACACTGAAGCTTTCTTT | CASSPLGEGNTEAFF
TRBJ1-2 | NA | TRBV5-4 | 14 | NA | TGTGCCAGCAGCTTGGCAGGGAACGGCTATGGCTACACCTTC | CASSLAGNGYGYTF
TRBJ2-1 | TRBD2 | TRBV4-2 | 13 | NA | TGTGCCAGCAGCCAAGATTGGGGGAGGGGTCAGTTCTTC | CASSQDWGRGQFF
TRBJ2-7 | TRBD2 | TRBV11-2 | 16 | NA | TGTGCCAGCAGCTTAGCGGGACTAGCGGGAATATACGAGCAGTACTTC | CASSLAGLAGIYEQYF
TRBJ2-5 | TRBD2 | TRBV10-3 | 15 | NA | TGTGCCACCCGGACTAGCGGGGGGGCTGGGGAGACCCAGTACTTC | CATRTSGGAGETQYF
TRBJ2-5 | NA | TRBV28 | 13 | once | TGTGCCAGCAGTTTAGCTAGCGCCGAGACCCAGTACTTC | CASSLASAETQYF
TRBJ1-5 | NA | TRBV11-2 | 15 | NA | TGTGCCAGCAGCTTAGGACAGGCCCCCAATCAGCCCCAGCATTTT | CASSLGQAPNQPQHF
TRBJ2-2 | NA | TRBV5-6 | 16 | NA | TGTGCCAGCAGCCAGGTGCGGGACCTTCGGGTCGGGGAGCTGTTTTTT | CASSQVRDLRVGELFF
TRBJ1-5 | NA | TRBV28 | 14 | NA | TGTGCCAGCAGTTTCGGGAGCGGCAATCAGCCCCAGCATTTT | CASSFGSGNQPQHF
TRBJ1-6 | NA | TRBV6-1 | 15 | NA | TGTGCCAGCAATAGCCAGAGCTCCTATAATTCACCCCTCCACTTT | CASNSQSSYNSPLHF
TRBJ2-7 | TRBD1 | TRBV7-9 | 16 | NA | TGTGCCAGCAGCCCAGCAGCCTGGGGGACAGCCTACGAGCAGTACTTC | CASSPAAWGTAYEQYF
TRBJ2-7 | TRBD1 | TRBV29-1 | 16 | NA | TGCAGCGTTGAAGGGTCCCGACAGGGGAGCTCCTACGAGCAGTACTTC | CSVEGSRQGSSYEQYF
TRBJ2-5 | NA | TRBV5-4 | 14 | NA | TGTGCCAGCAGCTTGGCGGGGGGCTTAGAGACCCAGTACTTC | CASSLAGGLETQYF
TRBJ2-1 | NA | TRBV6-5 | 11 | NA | TGTGCCAGCACCAACGGGGGAAAGCAGTTCTTC | CASTNGGKQFF
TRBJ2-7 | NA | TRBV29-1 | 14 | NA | TGCAGCGGGGGGAGCGGACAAAGCTCCTACGAGCAGTACTTC | CSGGSGQSSYEQYF
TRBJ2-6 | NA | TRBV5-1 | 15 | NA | TGCGCCAGCAGCTTATTGATCTCTGGGGCCAACGTCCTGACTTTC | CASSLLISGANVLTF
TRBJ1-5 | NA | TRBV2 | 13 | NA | TGTGCCAGCAGTGTTACAAGCAATCAGCCCCAGCATTTT | CASSVTSNQPQHF
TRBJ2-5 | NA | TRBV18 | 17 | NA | TGTGCCAGCTCACCACCGGACTCCTCTAAAGTAAAAGAGACCCAGTACTTC | CASSPPDSSKVKETQYF
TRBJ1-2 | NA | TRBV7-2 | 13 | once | TGTGCCAGCAGCCCTCGCAGGGTTGATGGCTACACCTTC | CASSPRRVDGYTF
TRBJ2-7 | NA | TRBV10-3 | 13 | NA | TGTGCCATCAGTGAGGGCCCCCGGGGAGAGCAGTACTTC | CAISEGPRGEQYF
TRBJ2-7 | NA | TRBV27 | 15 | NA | TGTGCCAGCAGTTTGTTGCCGGATGCCTCCTACGAGCAGTACTTC | CASSLLPDASYEQYF
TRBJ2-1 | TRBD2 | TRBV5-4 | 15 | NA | TGTGCCAGCAACCAACTAGCGGGGGTCGGCAATGAGCAGTTCTTC | CASNQLAGVGNEQFF
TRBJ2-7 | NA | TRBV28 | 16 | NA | TGTGCCAGCAGTTTATTCTTAGGGACGCAGGACTACGAGCAGTACTTC | CASSLFLGTQDYEQYF